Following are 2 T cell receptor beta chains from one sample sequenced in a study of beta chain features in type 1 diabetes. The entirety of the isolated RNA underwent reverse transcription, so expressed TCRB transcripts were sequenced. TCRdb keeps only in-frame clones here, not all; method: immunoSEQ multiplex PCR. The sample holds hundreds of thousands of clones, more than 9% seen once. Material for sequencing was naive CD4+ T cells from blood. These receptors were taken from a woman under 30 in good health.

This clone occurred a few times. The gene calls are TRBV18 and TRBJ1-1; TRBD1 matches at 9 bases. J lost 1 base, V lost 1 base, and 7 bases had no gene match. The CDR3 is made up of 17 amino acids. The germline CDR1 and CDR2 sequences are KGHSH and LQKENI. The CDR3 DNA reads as TGTGCCAGCTCACCACGTCCCGGGACAGGGCCGAACACTGAAGCTTTCTTT. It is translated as CASSPRPGTGPNTEAFF.

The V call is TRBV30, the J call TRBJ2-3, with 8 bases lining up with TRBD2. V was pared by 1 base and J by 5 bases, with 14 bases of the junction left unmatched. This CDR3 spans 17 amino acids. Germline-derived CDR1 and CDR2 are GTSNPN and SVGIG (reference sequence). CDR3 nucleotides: TGTGCCTGGAGTGGCGACCAGGGACTAGGGGCAAGAGATACGCAGTATTTT. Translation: CAWSGDQGLGARDTQYF.